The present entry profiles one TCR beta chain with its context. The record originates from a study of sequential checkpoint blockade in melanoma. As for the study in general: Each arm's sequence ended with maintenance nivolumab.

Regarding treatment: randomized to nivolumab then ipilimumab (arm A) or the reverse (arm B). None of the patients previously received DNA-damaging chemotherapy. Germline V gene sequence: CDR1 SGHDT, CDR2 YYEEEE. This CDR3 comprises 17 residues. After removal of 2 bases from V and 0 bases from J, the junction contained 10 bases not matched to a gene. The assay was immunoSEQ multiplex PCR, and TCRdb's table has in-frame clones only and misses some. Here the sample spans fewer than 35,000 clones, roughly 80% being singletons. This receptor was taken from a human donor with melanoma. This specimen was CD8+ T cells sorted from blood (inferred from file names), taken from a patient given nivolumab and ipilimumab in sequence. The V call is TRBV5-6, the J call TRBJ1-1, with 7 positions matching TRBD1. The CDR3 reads CASSFGTVQVMNTEAFF. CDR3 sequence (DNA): TGTGCCAGCAGCTTTGGGACAGTCCAGGTTATGAACACTGAAGCTTTCTTT.